This TCR beta chain was captured by sequencing in a study of CD8 T cells in ankylosing spondylitis. From the 5' RACE reads, TCRdb called clonotypes with MiXCR, one entry per CDR3 protein. The data hold 500,000 or so distinct CDR3 sequences, with roughly 5.2% observed a single time. Of note for this clonotype: What it binds is unknown.

Study-wide findings and caveats: In the blood and synovial fluid of reactive arthritis, some motif variants had been previously reported. Made up of 7 to 9 highly homologous variants, a TCR beta motif appeared characteristic of ankylosing spondylitis blood.

V dropped 5 bases and J dropped 6 bases, with 17 bases sitting between them. Germline V gene lookup returns CDR1 SGHTA and CDR2 FQGTGA. The length of the CDR3 is 16 residues. The V call is TRBV7-3, the J call TRBJ2-6; tentative D call: TRBD2 (6 bases). Sequencing was performed on blood, either unsorted or a sorted T cell fraction (not recorded which). The clonotype was recovered from a male donor with ankylosing spondylitis. The CDR3 reads CASSLRRGSAANVLTF. The CDR3 DNA follows: TGTGCCAGCAGCCTTCGACGGGGGTCAGCGGCCAACGTCCTGACTTTC. Full variable domain (missing parts from reference TRBV7-3 and TRBJ2-6): GAGVSQTPSNKVTEKGKYVELRCDPISGHTALYWYRQSLGQGPEFLIYFQGTGAADDSGLPNDRFFAVRPEGSVSTLKIQRTERGDSAVYLCASSLRRGSAANVLTFGAGSRLTVL.